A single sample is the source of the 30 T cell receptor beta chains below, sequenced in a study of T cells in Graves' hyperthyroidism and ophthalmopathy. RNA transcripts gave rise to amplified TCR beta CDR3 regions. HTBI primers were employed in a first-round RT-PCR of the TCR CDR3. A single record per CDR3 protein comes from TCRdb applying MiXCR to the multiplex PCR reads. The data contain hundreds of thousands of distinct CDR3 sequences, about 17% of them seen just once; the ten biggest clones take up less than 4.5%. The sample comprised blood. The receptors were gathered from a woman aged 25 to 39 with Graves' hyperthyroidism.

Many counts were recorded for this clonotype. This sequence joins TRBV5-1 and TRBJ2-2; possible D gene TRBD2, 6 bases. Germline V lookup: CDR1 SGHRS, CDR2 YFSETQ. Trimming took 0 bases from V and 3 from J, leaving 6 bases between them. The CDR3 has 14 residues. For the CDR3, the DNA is TGCGCCAGCAGCTTGGGGGACTACACCGGGGAGCTGTTTTTT. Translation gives CASSLGDYTGELFF.

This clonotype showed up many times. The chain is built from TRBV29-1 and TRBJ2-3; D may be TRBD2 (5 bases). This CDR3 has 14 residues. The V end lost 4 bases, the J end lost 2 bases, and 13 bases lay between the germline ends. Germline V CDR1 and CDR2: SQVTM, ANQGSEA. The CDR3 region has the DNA TGCAGCGTTGCCACGGGATCCCACACAGATACGCAGTATTTT. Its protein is CSVATGSHTDTQYF.

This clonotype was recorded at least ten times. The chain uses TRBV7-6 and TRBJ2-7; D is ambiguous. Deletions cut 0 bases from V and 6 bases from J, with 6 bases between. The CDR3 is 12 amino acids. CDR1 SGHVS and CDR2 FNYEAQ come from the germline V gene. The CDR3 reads CASSLADGEQYF. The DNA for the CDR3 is TGTGCCAGCAGCTTAGCAGATGGCGAGCAGTACTTC.

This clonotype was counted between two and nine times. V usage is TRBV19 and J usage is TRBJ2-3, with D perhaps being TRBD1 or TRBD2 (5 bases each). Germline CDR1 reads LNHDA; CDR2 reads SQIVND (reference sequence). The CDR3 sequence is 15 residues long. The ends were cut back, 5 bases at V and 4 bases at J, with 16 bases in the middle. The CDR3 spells CASSAQTGGADTQYF. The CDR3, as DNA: TGTGCCAGTAGTGCTCAAACAGGAGGAGCAGATACGCAGTATTTT.

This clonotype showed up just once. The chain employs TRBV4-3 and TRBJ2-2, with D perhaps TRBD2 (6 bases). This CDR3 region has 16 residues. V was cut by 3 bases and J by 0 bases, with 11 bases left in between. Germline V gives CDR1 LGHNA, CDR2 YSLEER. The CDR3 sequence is CASSQVPGANTGELFF. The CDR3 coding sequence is TGCGCCAGCAGCCAGGTGCCGGGAGCGAACACCGGGGAGCTGTTTTTT.

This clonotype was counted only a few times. CDR3 DNA: TGTGCCAGCAGTCCCTCGGGACTAGCGGGAGGGTGGTGGACAGATACGCAGTATTTT. Protein product: CASSPSGLAGGWWTDTQYF. The chain is built from TRBV6-1 and TRBJ2-3, with 16 bases that match TRBD2. Looked up from germline, CDR1 is MNHNS and CDR2 is SASEGT. The length of the CDR3 is 19 residues. Trimming cost V 5 bases and J 3 bases; bases outside gene matches: 11.

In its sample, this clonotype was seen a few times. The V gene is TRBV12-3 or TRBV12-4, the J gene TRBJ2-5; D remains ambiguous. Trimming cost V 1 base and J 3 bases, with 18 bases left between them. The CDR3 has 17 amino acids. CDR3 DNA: TGTGCCAGCAGTTTAGTGGGGAACGGCGTTTTGGAAGAGACCCAGTACTTC. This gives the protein CASSLVGNGVLEETQYF.

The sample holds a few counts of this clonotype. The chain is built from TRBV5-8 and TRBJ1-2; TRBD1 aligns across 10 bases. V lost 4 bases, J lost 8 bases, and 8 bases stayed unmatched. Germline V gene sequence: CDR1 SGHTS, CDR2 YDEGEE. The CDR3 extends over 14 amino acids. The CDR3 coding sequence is TGTGCCAGCAGCCGATTAGGACAGGGGGTCGGCTACACCTTC. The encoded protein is CASSRLGQGVGYTF. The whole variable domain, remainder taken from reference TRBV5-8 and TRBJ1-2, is EAGVTQSPTHLIKTRGQQATLRCSPISGHTSVYWYQQALGLGLQFLLWYDEGEERNRGNFPPRFSGRQFPNYSSELNVNALELEDSALYLCASSRLGQGVGYTFGSGTRLTVV.

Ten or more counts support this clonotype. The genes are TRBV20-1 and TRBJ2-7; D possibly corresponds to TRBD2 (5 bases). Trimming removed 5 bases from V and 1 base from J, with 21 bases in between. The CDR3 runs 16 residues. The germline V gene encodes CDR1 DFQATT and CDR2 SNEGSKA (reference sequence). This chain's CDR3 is CSAPKQSGLVSYEQYF. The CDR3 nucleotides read TGCAGTGCTCCAAAACAAAGCGGACTGGTGTCCTACGAGCAGTACTTC.

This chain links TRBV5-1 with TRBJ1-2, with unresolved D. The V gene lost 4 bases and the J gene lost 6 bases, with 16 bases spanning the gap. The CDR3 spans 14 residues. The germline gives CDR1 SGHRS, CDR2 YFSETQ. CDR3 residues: CASSLGPDSNGYTF. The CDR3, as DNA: TGCGCCAGCAGCCTCGGACCTGATAGCAATGGCTACACCTTC. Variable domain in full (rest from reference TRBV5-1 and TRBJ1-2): KAGVTQTPRYLIKTRGQQVTLSCSPISGHRSVSWYQQTPGQGLQFLFEYFSETQRNKGNFPGRFSGRQFSNSRSEMNVSTLELGDSALYLCASSLGPDSNGYTFGSGTRLTVV.

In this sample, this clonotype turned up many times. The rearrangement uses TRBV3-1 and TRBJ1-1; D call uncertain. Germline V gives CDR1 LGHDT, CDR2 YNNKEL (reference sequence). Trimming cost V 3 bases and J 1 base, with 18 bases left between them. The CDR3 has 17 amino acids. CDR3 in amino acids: CASSQTRILQRNTEAFF. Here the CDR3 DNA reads TGTGCCAGCAGCCAGACAAGAATCCTACAAAGGAACACTGAAGCTTTCTTT.

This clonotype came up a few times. The CDR3 nucleotides read TGTGCCTGGAGTGGAAGGAGCGGGAGGTCTTACAATGAGCAGTTCTTC. It is translated as CAWSGRSGRSYNEQFF. V gene TRBV30 combines with J gene TRBJ2-1, with 9 nucleotides matching TRBD2. Unmatched junction bases numbered 8, after V lost 1 base and J lost 4 bases. The CDR3 loop spans 16 amino acids. Germline assignment: CDR1 GTSNPN and CDR2 SVGIG (reference sequence).

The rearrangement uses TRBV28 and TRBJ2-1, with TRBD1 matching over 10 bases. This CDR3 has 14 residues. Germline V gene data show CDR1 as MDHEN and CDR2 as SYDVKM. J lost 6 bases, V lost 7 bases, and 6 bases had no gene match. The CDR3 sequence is CASKPGQGFNEQFF. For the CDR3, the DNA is TGTGCCAGCAAACCGGGACAGGGGTTCAATGAGCAGTTCTTC.

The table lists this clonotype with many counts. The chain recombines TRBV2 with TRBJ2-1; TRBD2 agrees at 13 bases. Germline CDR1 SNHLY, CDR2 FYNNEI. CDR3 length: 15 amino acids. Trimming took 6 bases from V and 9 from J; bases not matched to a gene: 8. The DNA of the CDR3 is TGTGCCAGCAGCCTGGGACTAGCGGGAATAGTTGAGCAGTTCTTC. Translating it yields CASSLGLAGIVEQFF.

The CDR3 reads CASSRSPSGSYEQYF. In DNA, the CDR3 is TGTGCCAGCAGCCGGTCTCCTAGCGGGAGCTACGAGCAGTACTTC. V is TRBV7-2 and J is TRBJ2-7; 10 bases line up with TRBD2. J lost 3 bases, V lost 5 bases, and 7 bases had no gene match. CDR3 length: 15 residues. CDR1 is SGHTA, CDR2 FQGNSA, per germline.

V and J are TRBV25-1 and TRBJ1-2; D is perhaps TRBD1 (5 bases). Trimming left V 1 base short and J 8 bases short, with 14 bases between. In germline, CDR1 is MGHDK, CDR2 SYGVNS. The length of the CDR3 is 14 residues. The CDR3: CASSEFAGSYGYTF. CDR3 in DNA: TGTGCCAGCAGTGAATTTGCAGGGTCTTACGGCTACACCTTC.

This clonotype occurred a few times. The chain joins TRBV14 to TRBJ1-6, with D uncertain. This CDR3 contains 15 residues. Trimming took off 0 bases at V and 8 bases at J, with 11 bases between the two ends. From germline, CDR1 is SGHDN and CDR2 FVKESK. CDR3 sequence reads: CASSQDRGVYSPLHF. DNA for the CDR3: TGTGCCAGCAGCCAAGATCGGGGAGTGTATTCACCCCTCCACTTT.

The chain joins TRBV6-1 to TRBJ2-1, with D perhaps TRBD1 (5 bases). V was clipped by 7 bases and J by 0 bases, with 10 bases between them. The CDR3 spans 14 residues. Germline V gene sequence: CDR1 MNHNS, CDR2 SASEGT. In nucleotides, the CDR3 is TGTGCCAGCACGCCAGGGCTCTCCTACAATGAGCAGTTCTTC. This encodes CASTPGLSYNEQFF.

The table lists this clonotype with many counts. CDR3 DNA sequence: TGTGCCAGCAGTCAGGGGGGGAGGTCTCACGAGCAGTACTTC. Protein sequence: CASSQGGRSHEQYF. This chain uses TRBV3-1 with TRBJ2-7, with D perhaps TRBD1 or TRBD2 (7 bases each). CDR1 and CDR2 (germline): LGHDT, YNNKEL (reference sequence). This CDR3 is 14 amino acids long. The germline V and J ends were trimmed by 6 bases and 5 bases, with 17 bases remaining between them.

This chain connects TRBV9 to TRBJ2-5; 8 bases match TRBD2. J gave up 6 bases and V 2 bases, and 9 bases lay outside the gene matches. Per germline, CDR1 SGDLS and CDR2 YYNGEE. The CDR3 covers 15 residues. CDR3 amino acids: CASSVGGAGEQTQYF. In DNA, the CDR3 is TGTGCCAGCAGCGTGGGGGGAGCGGGGGAACAGACCCAGTACTTC.

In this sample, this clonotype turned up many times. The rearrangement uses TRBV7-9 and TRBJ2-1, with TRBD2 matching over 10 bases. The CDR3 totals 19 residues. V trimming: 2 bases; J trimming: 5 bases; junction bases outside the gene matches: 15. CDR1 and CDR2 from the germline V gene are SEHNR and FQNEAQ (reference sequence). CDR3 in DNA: TGTGCCAGCAGCTTAATCGGTCTAGCGGGAGAAAGGGGAAACAATGAGCAGTTCTTC. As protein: CASSLIGLAGERGNNEQFF.

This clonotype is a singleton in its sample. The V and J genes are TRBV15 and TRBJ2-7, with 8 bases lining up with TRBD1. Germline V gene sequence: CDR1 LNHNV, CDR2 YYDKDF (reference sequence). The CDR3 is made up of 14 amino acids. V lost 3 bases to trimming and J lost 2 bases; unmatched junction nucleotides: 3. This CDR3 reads CATSSSDRAYEQYF. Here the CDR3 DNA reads TGTGCCACCAGCAGCTCGGACAGGGCCTACGAGCAGTACTTC.

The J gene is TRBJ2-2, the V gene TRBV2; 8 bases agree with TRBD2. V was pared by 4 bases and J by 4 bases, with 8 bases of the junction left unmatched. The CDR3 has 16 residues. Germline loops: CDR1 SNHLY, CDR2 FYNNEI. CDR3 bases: TGTGCCAGCAGTGGAGGTAGCGGGATGGGCACCGGGGAGCTGTTTTTT. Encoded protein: CASSGGSGMGTGELFF.

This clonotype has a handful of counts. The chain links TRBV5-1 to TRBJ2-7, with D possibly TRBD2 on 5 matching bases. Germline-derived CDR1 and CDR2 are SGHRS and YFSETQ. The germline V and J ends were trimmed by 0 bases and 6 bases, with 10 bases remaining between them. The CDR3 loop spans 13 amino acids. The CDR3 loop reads CASSLDLAGEQYF. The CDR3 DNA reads TGCGCCAGCAGCTTGGACCTAGCCGGCGAGCAGTACTTC.

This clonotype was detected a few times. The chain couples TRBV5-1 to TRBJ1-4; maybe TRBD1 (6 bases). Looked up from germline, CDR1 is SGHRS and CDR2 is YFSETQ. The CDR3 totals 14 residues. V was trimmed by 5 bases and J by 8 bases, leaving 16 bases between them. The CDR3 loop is CASRPDSLGEKLFF. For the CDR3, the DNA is TGCGCCAGCAGACCGGACAGCTTGGGGGAAAAACTGTTTTTT. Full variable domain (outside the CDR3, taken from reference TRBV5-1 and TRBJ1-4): KAGVTQTPRYLIKTRGQQVTLSCSPISGHRSVSWYQQTPGQGLQFLFEYFSETQRNKGNFPGRFSGRQFSNSRSEMNVSTLELGDSALYLCASRPDSLGEKLFFGSGTQLSVL.

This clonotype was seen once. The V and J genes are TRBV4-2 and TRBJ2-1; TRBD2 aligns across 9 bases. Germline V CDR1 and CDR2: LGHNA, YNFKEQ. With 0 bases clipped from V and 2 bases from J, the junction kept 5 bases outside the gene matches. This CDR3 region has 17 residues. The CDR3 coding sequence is TGTGCCAGCAGCCAAGATTTGGGCGGGAGGGCCTACAATGAGCAGTTCTTC. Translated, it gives CASSQDLGGRAYNEQFF.

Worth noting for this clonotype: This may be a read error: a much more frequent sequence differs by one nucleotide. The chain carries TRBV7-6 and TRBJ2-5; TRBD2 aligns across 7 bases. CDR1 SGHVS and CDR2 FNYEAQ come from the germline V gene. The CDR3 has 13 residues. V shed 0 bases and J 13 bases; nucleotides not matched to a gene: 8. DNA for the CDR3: TGTGCCAGCAGCTTAGCGGGGGACTACTTAATGTACTTC. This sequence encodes CASSLAGDYLMYF.

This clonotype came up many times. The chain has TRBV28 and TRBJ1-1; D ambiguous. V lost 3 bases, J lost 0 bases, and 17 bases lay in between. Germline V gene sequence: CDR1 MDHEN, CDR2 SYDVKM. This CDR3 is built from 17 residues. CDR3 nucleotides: TGTGCCAGCAGTTTCCGCAACCTCGGCACTATGAACACTGAAGCTTTCTTT. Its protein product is CASSFRNLGTMNTEAFF.

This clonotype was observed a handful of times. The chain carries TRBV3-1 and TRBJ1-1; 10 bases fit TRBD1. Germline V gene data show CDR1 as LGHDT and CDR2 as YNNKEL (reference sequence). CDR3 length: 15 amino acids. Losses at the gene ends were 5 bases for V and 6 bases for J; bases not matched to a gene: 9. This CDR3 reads CASSAFGQGVAEAFF. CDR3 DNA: TGTGCCAGCAGCGCATTCGGACAGGGGGTAGCTGAAGCTTTCTTT.

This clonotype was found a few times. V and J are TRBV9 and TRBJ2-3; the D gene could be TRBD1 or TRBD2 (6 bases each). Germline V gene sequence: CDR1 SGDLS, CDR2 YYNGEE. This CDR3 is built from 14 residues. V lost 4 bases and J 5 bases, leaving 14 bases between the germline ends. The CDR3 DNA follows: TGTGCCAGCAGCCCGCCGGAGGGGGGAGATACGCAGTATTTT. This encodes CASSPPEGGDTQYF.